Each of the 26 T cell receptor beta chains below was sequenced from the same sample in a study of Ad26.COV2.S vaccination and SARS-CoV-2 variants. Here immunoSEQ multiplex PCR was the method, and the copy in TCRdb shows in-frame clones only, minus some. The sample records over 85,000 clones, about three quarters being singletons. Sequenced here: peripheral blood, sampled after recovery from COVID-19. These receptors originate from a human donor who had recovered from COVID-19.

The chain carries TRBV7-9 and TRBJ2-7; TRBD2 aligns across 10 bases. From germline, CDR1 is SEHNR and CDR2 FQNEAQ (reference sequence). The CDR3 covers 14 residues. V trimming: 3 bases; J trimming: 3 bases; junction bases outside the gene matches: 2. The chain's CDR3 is CASSFASGGYEQYF. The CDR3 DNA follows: TGTGCCAGCAGCTTCGCTAGCGGGGGCTACGAGCAGTACTTC.

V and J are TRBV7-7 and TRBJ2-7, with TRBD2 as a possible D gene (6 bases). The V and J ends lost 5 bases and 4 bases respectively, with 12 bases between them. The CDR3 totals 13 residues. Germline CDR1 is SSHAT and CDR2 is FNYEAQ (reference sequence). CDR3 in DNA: TGTGCCAGCAGCACCCAGGAGGGGTACGAGCAGTACTTC. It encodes CASSTQEGYEQYF.

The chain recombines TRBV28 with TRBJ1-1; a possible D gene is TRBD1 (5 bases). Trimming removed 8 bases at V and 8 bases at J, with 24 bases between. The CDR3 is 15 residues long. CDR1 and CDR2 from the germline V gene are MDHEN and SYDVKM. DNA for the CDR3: TGTGCCAGCGGGACCTCCCGTGGGAATGGACCCGAAGCTTTCTTT. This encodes CASGTSRGNGPEAFF.

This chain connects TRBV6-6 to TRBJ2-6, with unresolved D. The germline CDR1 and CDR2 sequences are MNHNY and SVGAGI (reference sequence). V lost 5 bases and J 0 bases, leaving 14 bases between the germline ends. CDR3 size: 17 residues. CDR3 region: CASSPFPSGSGANVLTF. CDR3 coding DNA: TGTGCCAGCAGTCCCTTCCCTTCCGGCTCTGGGGCCAACGTCCTGACTTTC.

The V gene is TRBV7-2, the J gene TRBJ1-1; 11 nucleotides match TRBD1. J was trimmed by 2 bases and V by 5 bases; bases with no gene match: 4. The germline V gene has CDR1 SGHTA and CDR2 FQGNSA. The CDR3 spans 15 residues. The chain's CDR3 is CASSPRTGGNTEAFF. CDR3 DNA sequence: TGTGCCAGCAGCCCCAGGACAGGGGGCAACACTGAAGCTTTCTTT.

The CDR3 loop reads CASSLTRTNTGELFF. CDR3 nucleotides: TGTGCCAGCAGCTTGACCCGAACGAACACCGGGGAGCTGTTTTTT. This chain uses TRBV7-7 with TRBJ2-2; D is unclear. The germline V gene encodes CDR1 SSHAT and CDR2 FNYEAQ (reference sequence). V dropped 3 bases and J dropped 0 bases, with 8 bases sitting between them. CDR3 length: 15 residues. The full variable domain, rest sourced from reference TRBV7-7 and TRBJ2-2, is GAGVSQSPRYKVTKRGQDVTLRCDPISSHATLYWYQQALGQGPEFLTYFNYEAQPDKSGLPSDRFSAERPEGSISTLTIQRTEQRDSAMYRCASSLTRTNTGELFFGEGSRLTVL.

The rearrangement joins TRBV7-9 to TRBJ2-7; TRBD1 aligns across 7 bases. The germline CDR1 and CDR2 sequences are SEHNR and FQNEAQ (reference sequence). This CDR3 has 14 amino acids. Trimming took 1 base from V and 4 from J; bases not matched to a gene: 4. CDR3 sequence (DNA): TGTGCCAGCAGCTTAGTTGGACAGGATTACGAGCAGTACTTC. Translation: CASSLVGQDYEQYF.

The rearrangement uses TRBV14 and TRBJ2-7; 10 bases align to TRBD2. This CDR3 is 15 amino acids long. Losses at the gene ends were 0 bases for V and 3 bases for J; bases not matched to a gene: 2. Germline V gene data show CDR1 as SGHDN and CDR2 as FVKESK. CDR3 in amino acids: CASSQELAGGYEQYF. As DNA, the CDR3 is TGTGCCAGCAGCCAAGAATTAGCGGGGGGCTACGAGCAGTACTTC.

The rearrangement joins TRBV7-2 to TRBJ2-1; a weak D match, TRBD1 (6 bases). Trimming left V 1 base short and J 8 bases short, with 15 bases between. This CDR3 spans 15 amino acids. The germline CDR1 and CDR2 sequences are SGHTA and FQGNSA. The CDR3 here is CASSLVGASGDEQFF. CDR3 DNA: TGTGCCAGCAGCTTAGTCGGGGCCTCAGGGGATGAGCAGTTCTTC.

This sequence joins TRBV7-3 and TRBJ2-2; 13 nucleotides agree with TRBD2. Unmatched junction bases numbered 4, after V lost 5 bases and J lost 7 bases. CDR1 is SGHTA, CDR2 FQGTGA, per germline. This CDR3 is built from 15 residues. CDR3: CASSGGLAGVGELFF. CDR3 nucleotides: TGTGCCAGCAGCGGTGGACTAGCGGGGGTCGGGGAGCTGTTTTTT.

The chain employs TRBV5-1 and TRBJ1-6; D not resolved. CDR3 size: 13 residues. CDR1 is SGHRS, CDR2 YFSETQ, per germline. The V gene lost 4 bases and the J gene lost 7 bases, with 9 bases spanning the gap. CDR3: CASSVTRNSPLHF. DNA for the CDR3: TGCGCCAGCAGCGTTACGCGGAATTCACCCCTCCACTTT.

The CDR3 is CASSLRGRQTDTQYF. Written as DNA, the CDR3 is TGTGCCAGCAGCTTACGCGGGCGGCAGACAGATACGCAGTATTTT. The rearrangement joins TRBV7-3 to TRBJ2-3, with a weak D call TRBD2 (5 bases). Trimming pared 2 bases from V and 3 bases from J, leaving 12 bases between. Germline V gives CDR1 SGHTA, CDR2 FQGTGA. This CDR3 is 15 amino acids long.

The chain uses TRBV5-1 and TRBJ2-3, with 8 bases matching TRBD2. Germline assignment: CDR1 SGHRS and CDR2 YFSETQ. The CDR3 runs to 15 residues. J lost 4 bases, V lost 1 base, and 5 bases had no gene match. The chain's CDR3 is CASSLSGGWSDTQYF. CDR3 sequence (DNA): TGCGCCAGCAGCTTGTCGGGGGGGTGGTCAGATACGCAGTATTTT.

The CDR3 protein is CASSYDQAGVVGGYTF. The CDR3 coding sequence is TGTGCCAGCAGCTATGACCAGGCAGGCGTCGTTGGGGGCTACACCTTC. The V call is TRBV5-5, the J call TRBJ1-2; D remains unclear. With 3 bases removed from V and 8 bases from J, the gap between germline ends came to 23 bases. Germline V gives CDR1 SGHKS, CDR2 YYEKEE (reference sequence). CDR3 length: 16 amino acids.

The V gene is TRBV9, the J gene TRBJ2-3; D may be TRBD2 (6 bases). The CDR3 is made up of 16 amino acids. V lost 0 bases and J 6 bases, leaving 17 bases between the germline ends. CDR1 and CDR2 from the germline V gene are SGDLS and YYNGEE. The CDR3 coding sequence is TGTGCCAGCAGCGTAGGATTGGGCGGGGCGGGCGATACGCAGTATTTT. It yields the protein CASSVGLGGAGDTQYF.

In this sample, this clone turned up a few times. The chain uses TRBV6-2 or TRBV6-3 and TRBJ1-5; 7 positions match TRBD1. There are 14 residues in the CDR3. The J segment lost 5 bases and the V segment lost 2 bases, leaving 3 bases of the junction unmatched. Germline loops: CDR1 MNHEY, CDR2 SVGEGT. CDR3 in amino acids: CASSYPQGDQPQHF. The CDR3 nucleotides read TGTGCCAGCAGTTACCCCCAGGGGGATCAGCCCCAGCATTTT.

CDR3 amino acids: CASSTVSLNEQFF. The CDR3 bases are TGTGCCAGCAGCACTGTATCGCTAAATGAGCAGTTCTTC. This chain links TRBV5-4 with TRBJ2-1; no firm D call. V was trimmed by 4 bases and J by 7 bases, leaving 12 bases between them. Germline V lookup: CDR1 SGHNT, CDR2 YYREEE (reference sequence). The CDR3 sequence is 13 residues long.

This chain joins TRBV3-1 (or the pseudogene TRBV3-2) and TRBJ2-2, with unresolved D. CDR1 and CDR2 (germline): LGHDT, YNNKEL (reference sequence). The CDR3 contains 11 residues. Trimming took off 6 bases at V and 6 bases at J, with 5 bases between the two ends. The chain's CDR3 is CASRVPGELFF. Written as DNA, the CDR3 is TGTGCCAGCAGAGTACCCGGGGAGCTGTTTTTT.

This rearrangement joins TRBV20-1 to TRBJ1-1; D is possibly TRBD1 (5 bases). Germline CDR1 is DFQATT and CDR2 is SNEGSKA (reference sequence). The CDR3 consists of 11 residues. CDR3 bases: TGCAGGGTAGGGGCTGGGACTGAAGCTTTCTTT. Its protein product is CRVGAGTEAFF.

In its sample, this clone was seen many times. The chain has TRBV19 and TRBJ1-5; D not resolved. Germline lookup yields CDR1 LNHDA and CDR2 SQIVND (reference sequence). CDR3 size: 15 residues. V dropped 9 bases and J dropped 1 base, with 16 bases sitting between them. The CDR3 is CASALRVESNQPQHF. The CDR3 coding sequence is TGTGCCAGCGCACTTCGAGTGGAAAGCAATCAGCCCCAGCATTTT.

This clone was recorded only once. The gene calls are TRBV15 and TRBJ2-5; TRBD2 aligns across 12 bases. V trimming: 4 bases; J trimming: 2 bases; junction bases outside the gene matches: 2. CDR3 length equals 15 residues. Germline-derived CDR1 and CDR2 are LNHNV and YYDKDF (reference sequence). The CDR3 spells CATSTTSGGQETQYF. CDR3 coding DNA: TGTGCCACCAGCACGACTAGCGGGGGACAAGAGACCCAGTACTTC. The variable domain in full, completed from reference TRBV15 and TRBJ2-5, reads DAMVIQNPRYQVTQFGKPVTLSCSQTLNHNVMYWYQQKSSQAPKLLFHYYDKDFNNEADTPDNFQSRRPNTSFCFLDIRSPGLGDTAMYLCATSTTSGGQETQYFGPGTRLLVL.

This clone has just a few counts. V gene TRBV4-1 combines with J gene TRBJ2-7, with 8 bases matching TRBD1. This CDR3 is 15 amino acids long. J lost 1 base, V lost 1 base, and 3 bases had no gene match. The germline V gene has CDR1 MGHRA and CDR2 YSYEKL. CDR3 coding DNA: TGCGCCAGCAGCCAAGGCCAGGGGGCGTCCTACGAGCAGTACTTC. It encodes CASSQGQGASYEQYF.

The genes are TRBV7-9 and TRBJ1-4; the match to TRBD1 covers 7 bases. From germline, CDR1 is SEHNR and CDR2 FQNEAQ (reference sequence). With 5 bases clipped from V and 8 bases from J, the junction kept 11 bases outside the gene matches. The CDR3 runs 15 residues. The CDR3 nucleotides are TGTGCCAGCAGCCCACGGGAGGGGGCAGGCGAAAAACTGTTTTTT. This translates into CASSPREGAGEKLFF.

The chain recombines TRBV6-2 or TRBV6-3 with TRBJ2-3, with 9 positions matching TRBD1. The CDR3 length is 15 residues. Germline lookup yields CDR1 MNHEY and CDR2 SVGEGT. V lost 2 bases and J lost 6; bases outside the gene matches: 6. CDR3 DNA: TGTGCCAGCAGTTACCAACAGGGGGCGTTTGATACGCAGTATTTT. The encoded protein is CASSYQQGAFDTQYF.

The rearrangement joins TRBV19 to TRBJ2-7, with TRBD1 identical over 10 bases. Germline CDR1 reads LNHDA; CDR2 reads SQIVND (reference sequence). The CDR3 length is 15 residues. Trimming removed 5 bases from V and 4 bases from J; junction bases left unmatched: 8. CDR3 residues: CASSPRDRGGYEQYF. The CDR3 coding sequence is TGTGCCAGTAGTCCCCGGGACAGGGGAGGTTACGAGCAGTACTTC.

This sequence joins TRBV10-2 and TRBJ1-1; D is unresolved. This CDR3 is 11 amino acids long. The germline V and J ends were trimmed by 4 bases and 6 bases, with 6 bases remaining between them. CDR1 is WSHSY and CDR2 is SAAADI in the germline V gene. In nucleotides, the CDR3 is TGCGCCAGCAGTGTAGTTTCTGAAGCTTTCTTT. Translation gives CASSVVSEAFF.